The source of this TCR beta chain is a study of T cells in Graves' hyperthyroidism and ophthalmopathy. The TCR beta CDR3 regions underwent amplification using RNA transcripts as the source. Using the HTBI primer set, a first-round RT-PCR was run on the TCR CDR3. TCRdb reprocessed the multiplex PCR reads via MiXCR and lists one record per CDR3 protein. The sample lists over 550,000 distinct CDR3 sequences, 15% to 20% occurring once. Diagnosis of hyperthyroidism was new in patients aged 18 to 65, and its duration was under 2 months. Not enrolled were patients with uncontrolled infection, other autoimmune disease, pregnancy or lactation. There are 18 residues in the CDR3. V shed 0 bases and J 3 bases; nucleotides not matched to a gene: 7.

Specimen: blood. The gene calls are TRBV6-7 and TRBJ2-6; TRBD1 agrees at 8 bases. TRBV6-7 belongs to the ORF category, with a function that is uncertain. This TCR was sampled from a young woman with Graves' hyperthyroidism. The CDR3 DNA reads TGTGCCAGCAGTTACTCGGACAGGGACAAGGGTGGGGCCAACGTCCTGACTTTC. Its protein product is CASSYSDRDKGGANVLTF.